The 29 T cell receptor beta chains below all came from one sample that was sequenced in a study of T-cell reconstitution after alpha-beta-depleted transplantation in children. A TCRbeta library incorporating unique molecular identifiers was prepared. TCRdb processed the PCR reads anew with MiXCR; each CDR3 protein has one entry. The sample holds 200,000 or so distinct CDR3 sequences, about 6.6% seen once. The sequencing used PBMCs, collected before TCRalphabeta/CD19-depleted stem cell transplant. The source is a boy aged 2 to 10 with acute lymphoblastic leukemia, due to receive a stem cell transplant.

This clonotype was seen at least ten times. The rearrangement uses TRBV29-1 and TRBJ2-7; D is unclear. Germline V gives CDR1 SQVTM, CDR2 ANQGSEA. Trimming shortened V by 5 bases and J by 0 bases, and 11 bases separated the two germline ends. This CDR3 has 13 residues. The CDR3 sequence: CSVSQLGSYEQYF. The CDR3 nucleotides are TGCAGCGTTTCCCAGTTAGGCTCCTACGAGCAGTACTTC.

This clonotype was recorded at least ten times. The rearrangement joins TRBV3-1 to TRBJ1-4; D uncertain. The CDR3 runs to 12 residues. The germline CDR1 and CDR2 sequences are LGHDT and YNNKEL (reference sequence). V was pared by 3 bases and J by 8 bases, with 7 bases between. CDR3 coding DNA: TGTGCCAGCAGCCAGGGGTCCGAAAAACTGTTTTTT. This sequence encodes CASSQGSEKLFF.

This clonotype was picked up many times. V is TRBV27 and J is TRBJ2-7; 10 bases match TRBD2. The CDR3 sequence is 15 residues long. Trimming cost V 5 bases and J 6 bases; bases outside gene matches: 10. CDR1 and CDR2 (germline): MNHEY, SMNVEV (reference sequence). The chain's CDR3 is CASSKRLAGSAEQYF. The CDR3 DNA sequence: TGTGCCAGCAGTAAACGACTAGCGGGTTCCGCCGAGCAGTACTTC.

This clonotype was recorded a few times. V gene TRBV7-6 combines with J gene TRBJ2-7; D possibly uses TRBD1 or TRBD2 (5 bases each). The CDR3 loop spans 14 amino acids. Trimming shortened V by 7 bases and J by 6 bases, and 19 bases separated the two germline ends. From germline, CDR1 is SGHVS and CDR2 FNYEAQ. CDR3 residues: CASKTGTDNPEQYF. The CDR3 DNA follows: TGTGCCAGCAAAACCGGGACGGATAATCCCGAGCAGTACTTC.

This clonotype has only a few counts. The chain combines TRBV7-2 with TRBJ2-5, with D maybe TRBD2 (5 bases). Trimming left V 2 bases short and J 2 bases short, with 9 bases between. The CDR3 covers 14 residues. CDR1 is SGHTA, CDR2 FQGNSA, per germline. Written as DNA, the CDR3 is TGTGCCAGCAGCTTATTTAGCGTTCAAGAGACCCAGTACTTC. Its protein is CASSLFSVQETQYF.

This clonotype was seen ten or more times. The DNA for the CDR3 is TGCAGCGTAGTGACAGGCCTTAACAATGAGCAGTTCTTC. It specifies CSVVTGLNNEQFF. J is TRBJ2-1 and V is TRBV29-1, with D perhaps TRBD1 (6 bases). Germline CDR1 SQVTM, CDR2 ANQGSEA. The CDR3 consists of 13 residues. The V gene lost 6 bases and the J gene lost 5 bases, with 14 bases spanning the gap.

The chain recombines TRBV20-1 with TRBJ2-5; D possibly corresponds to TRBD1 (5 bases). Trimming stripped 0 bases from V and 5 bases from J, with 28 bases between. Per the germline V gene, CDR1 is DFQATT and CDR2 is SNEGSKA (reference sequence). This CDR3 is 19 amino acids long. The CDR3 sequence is CSARDRWYPHRGPWETQYF. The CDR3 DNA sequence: TGCAGTGCTAGAGATCGATGGTATCCTCATAGGGGCCCTTGGGAGACCCAGTACTTC.

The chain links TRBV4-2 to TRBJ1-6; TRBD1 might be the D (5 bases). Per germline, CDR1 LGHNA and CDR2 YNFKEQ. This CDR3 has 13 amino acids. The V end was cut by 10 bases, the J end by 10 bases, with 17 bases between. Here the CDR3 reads CAIGPGRGSPLHF. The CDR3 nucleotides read TGTGCCATCGGCCCCGGGCGGGGGTCACCCCTCCACTTT.

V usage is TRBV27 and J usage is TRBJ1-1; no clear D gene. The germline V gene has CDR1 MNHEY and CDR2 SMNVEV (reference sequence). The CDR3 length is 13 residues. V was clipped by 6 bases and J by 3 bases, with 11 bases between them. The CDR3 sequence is CASSLSGDTEAFF. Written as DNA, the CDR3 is TGTGCCAGCAGCCTATCTGGCGACACTGAAGCTTTCTTT.

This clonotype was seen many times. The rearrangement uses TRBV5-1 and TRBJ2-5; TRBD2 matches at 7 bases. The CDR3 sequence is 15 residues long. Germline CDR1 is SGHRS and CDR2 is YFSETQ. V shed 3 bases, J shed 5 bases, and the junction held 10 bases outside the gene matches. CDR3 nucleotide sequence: TGCGCCAGCAGCTATCTTGGCGGGAGTTTGGAGACCCAGTACTTC. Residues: CASSYLGGSLETQYF.

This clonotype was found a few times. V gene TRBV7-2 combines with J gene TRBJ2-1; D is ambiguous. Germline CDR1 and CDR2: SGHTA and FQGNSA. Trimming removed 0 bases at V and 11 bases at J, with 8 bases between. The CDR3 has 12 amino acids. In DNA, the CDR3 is TGTGCCAGCAGCTTAGCTCTGTATAAGCAGTTCTTC. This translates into CASSLALYKQFF.

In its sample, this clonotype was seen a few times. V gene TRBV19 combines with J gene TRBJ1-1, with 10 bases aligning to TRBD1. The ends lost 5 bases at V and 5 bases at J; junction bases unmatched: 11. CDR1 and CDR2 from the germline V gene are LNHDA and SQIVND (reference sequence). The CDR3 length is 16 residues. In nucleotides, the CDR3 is TGTGCCAGTAGTCCGGTCCGACAGGGGGCCTGGACTGAAGCTTTCTTT. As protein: CASSPVRQGAWTEAFF.

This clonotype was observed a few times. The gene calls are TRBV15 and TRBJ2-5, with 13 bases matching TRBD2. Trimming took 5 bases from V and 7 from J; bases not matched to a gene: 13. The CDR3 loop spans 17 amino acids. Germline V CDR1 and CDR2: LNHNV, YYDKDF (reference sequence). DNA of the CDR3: TGTGCCACCAGCGGATTCCGGACTAGCGGGGGCGTATTGACCCAGTACTTC. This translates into CATSGFRTSGGVLTQYF. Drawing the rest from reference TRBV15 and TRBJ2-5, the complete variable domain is DAMVIQNPRYQVTQFGKPVTLSCSQTLNHNVMYWYQQKSSQAPKLLFHYYDKDFNNEADTPDNFQSRRPNTSFCFLDIRSPGLGDTAMYLCATSGFRTSGGVLTQYFGPGTRLLVL.

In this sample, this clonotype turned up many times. The CDR3, as DNA: TGTGCCAGCAGCCCCCTGACAGGGACTAACACTGAAGCTTTCTTT. It codes for CASSPLTGTNTEAFF. The V call is TRBV9, the J call TRBJ1-1; TRBD1 aligns across 7 bases. The germline gives CDR1 SGDLS, CDR2 YYNGEE. Trimming took 4 bases from V and 2 from J; bases not matched to a gene: 8. The CDR3 contains 15 residues.

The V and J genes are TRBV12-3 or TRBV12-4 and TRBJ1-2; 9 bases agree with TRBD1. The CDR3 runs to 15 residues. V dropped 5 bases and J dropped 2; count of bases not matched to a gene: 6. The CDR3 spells CASSPTGTGNYGYTF. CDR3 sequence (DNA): TGTGCCAGCAGTCCGACCGGGACAGGGAACTATGGCTACACCTTC.

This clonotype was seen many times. The DNA for the CDR3 is TGTGCCAGCAGCTTTAGGGTACGGTGCCCTGGACAGCCCCAGCATTTT. This gives the protein CASSFRVRCPGQPQHF. The chain has TRBV7-9 and TRBJ1-5; D gene uncertain. The CDR3 spans 16 residues. Germline CDR1 is SEHNR and CDR2 is FQNEAQ (reference sequence). Between the trimmed V and J ends, which lost 3 bases and 7 bases, there was a span of 19 bases.

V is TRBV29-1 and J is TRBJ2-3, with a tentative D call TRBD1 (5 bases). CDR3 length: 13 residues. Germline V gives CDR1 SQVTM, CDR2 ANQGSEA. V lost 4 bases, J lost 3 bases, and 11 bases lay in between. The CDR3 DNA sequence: TGCAGCGTTGCCGGCAGGGTGACAGATACGCAGTATTTT. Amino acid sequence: CSVAGRVTDTQYF.

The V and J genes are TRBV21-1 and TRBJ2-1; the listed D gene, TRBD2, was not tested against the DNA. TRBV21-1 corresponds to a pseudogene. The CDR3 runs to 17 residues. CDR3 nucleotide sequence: TGTGCCAGCAGCAAAGCACTAGCGGGAGGACTCTGCAATGAGCAGTTCTTC. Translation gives CASSKALAGGLCNEQFF.

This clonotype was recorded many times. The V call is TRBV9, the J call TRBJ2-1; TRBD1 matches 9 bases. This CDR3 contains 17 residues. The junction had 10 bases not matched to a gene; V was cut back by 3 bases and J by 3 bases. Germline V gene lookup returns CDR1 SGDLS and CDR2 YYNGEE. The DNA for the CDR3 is TGTGCCAGCAGCGCAAAACCGGGACAGGGCTACTACAATGAGCAGTTCTTC. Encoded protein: CASSAKPGQGYYNEQFF.

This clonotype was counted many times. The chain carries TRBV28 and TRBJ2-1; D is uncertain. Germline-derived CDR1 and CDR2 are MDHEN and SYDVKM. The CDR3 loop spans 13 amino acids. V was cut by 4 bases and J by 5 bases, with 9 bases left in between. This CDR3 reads CASSSHVHNEQFF. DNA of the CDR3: TGTGCCAGCAGTTCCCACGTTCACAATGAGCAGTTCTTC.

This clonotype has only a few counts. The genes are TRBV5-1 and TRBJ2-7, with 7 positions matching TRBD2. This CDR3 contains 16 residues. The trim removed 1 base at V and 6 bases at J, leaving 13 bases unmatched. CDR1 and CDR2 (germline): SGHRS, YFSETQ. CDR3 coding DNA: TGCGCCAGCAGCTTGAGGACTAGAGCCCTGGGAGGCGAGCAGTACTTC. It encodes CASSLRTRALGGEQYF.

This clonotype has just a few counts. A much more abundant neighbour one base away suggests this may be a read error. The CDR3 DNA is TGCGCCATCAGCTTGGGGGTTAACACTGAAGCTTTCTTT. Its translation: CAISLGVNTEAFF. This chain joins TRBV5-1 and TRBJ1-1; a weak D match, TRBD1 (5 bases). CDR1 and CDR2 (germline): SGHRS, YFSETQ. The CDR3 length is 13 residues.

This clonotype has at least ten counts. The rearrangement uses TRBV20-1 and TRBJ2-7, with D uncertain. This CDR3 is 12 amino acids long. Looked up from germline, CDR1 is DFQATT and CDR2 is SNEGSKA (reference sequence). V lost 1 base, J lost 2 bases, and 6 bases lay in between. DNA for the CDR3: TGCAGTGCTAGAGTAACAACCTACGAGCAGTACTTC. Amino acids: CSARVTTYEQYF.

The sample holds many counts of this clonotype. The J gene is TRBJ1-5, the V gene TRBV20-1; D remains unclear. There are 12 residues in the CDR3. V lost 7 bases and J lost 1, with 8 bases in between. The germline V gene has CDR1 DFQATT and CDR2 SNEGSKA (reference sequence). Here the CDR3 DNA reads TGCAGTGTAGGTCGGAGCAATCAGCCCCAGCATTTT. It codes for CSVGRSNQPQHF.

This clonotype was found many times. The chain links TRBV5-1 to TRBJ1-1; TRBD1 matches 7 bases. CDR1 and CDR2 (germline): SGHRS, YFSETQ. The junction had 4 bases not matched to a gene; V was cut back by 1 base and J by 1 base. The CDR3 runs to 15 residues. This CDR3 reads CASSLNRGRNTEAFF. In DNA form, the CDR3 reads TGCGCCAGCAGCTTGAATAGGGGGCGGAACACTGAAGCTTTCTTT.

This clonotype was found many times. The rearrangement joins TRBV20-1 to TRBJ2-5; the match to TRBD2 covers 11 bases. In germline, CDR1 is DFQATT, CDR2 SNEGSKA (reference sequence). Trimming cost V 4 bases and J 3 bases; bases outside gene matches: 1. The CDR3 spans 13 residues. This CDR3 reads CSATLAGEETQYF. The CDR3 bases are TGCAGTGCTACACTAGCGGGGGAAGAGACCCAGTACTTC.

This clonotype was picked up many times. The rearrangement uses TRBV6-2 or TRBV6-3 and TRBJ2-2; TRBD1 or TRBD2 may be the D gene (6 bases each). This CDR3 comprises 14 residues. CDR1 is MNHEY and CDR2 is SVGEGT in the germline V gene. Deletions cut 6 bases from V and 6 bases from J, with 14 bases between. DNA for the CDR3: TGTGCCAGCAGGCGGGACAATGCGGCCGGGGAGCTGTTTTTT. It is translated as CASRRDNAAGELFF.

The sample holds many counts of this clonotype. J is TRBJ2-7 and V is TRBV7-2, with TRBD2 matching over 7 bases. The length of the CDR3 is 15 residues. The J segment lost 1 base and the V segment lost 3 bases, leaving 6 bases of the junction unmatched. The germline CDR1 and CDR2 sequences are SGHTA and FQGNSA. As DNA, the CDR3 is TGTGCCAGCAGCTTCGATGGGCGGGGGTCCTACGAGCAGTACTTC. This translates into CASSFDGRGSYEQYF.

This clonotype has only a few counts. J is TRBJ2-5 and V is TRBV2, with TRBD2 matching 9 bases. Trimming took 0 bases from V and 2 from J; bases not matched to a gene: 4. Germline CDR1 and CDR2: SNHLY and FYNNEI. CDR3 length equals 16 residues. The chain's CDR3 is CASSEAQAGGQETQYF. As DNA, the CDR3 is TGTGCCAGCAGTGAAGCGCAGGCGGGAGGGCAAGAGACCCAGTACTTC.